Following are 8 T cell receptor beta chains from one sample sequenced in a study of blood T cell repertoires in COVID-19. The data were produced by immunoSEQ multiplex PCR, yet TCRdb's version contains in-frame clones alone and is incomplete. The data contain around 46,000 clones, 70% to 90% of them seen just once; the ten biggest clones take up 15% to 17%. Sequenced sample: peripheral blood. Every receptor here comes from a human donor in a cohort sampled during active COVID-19. The donor label of this sample is uncertain.

The chain employs TRBV6-5 and TRBJ1-5; TRBD1 might be the D (5 bases). V lost 0 bases and J 2 bases, leaving 8 bases between the germline ends. CDR3 length: 15 amino acids. Germline V gives CDR1 MNHEY, CDR2 SVGAGI. CDR3 in DNA: TGTGCCAGCAGTTACTCGGGGGGTGGCAATCAGCCCCAGCATTTT. It yields the protein CASSYSGGGNQPQHF.

The CDR3, as DNA: TGCGCCAGCAGCTCACAAATAGCAGGGGTCGAGACCCAGTACTTC. This codes for CASSSQIAGVETQYF. The chain employs TRBV5-1 and TRBJ2-5, with D possibly being TRBD1 (6 bases). CDR1 and CDR2 (germline): SGHRS, YFSETQ. The CDR3 is 15 residues long. Trimming pared 3 bases from V and 5 bases from J, leaving 17 bases between.

This chain connects TRBV27 to TRBJ1-6; D gene unclear. CDR1 and CDR2 from the germline V gene are MNHEY and SMNVEV (reference sequence). Trimming stripped 4 bases from V and 3 bases from J, with 16 bases between. The CDR3 consists of 17 residues. This chain's CDR3 is CASSSMRQNFYNSPLHF. The CDR3 DNA sequence: TGTGCCAGCAGTTCAATGCGTCAAAATTTCTATAATTCACCCCTCCACTTT.

A single count supports this clone. The chain recombines TRBV6-2 or TRBV6-3 with TRBJ2-7, with 11 bases identical to TRBD2. The V segment lost 2 bases and the J segment 3 bases; nucleotides outside the gene matches: 6. In germline, CDR1 is MNHEY, CDR2 SVGEGT. There are 16 residues in the CDR3. The CDR3 coding sequence is TGTGCCAGCAGTTACCCATTACTAGCGGGGGACTACGAGCAGTACTTC. Encoded protein: CASSYPLLAGDYEQYF.

DNA for the CDR3: TGTGCCAGTAGTATATTTGTGGGGCAGGGCAATCAGCCCCAGCATTTT. This gives the protein CASSIFVGQGNQPQHF. V and J are TRBV19 and TRBJ1-5, with D possibly TRBD1 on 5 matching bases. CDR1 is LNHDA and CDR2 is SQIVND in the germline V gene (reference sequence). V was cut by 2 bases and J by 2 bases, with 13 bases left in between. The CDR3 loop spans 16 amino acids.

In its sample, this clone was seen a few times. The J gene is TRBJ2-3, the V gene TRBV28, with 7 bases aligning to TRBD2. This CDR3 has 14 residues. Germline CDR1 reads MDHEN; CDR2 reads SYDVKM. V shed 2 bases and J 1 base; nucleotides not matched to a gene: 0. The CDR3 loop reads CASSLSGGTDTQYF. The CDR3 DNA sequence: TGTGCCAGCAGTTTAAGCGGGGGCACAGATACGCAGTATTTT.

This clone was picked up one time. The rearrangement joins TRBV9 to TRBJ2-1; D remains unclear. The germline V gene has CDR1 SGDLS and CDR2 YYNGEE. The CDR3 extends over 15 amino acids. The V end was cut by 0 bases, the J end by 0 bases, with 7 bases between. The CDR3 DNA is TGTGCCAGCAGCGTAGGCCCCAGCTCCTACAATGAGCAGTTCTTC. Residues: CASSVGPSSYNEQFF.

The chain is built from TRBV5-5 and TRBJ1-1, with a weak D call TRBD1 (5 bases). The V and J ends lost 4 bases and 5 bases respectively, with 15 bases between them. CDR1 and CDR2 (germline): SGHKS, YYEKEE (reference sequence). This CDR3 spans 14 amino acids. The CDR3 reads CASSPIEQVTEAFF. As DNA, the CDR3 is TGTGCCAGCAGCCCCATCGAACAGGTAACTGAAGCTTTCTTT.